These 4 T cell receptor beta chains were sequenced from one sample in a study of Ad26.COV2.S vaccination and SARS-CoV-2 variants. The treatment is: around 19 received Ad26.COV2.S at low or high dose, single or two shots; roughly five received placebo; per-sample allocation not given. Sample collection was performed on day 63 after the first vaccine or placebo injection. Clones were sequenced by immunoSEQ multiplex PCR, and TCRdb holds only the in-frame ones, with some missing. The table records 300,000 to 350,000 clones, 80% to 90% of them present only once. The sequencing used peripheral blood, collected in a trial of Ad26.COV2.S vaccine versus placebo. These receptors originate from a person between 18 and 65 years old who received the Ad26.COV2.S COVID-19 vaccine or a placebo.

This sequence joins TRBV5-8 and TRBJ2-2; D could derive from TRBD1 or TRBD2 (5 bases each). The CDR3 spans 15 residues. The germline CDR1 and CDR2 sequences are SGHTS and YDEGEE. The germline V and J ends were trimmed by 1 base and 4 bases, with 11 bases remaining between them. The CDR3 protein is CASSLSGTGTGELFF. As DNA, the CDR3 is TGTGCCAGCAGCTTGTCCGGGACGGGCACCGGGGAGCTGTTTTTT. Looking up the rest from reference TRBV5-8 and TRBJ2-2 gives the full variable domain: EAGVTQSPTHLIKTRGQQATLRCSPISGHTSVYWYQQALGLGLQFLLWYDEGEERNRGNFPPRFSGRQFPNYSSELNVNALELEDSALYLCASSLSGTGTGELFFGEGSRLTVL.

Only one count was recorded for this clone. This rearrangement joins TRBV6-5 to TRBJ1-1; TRBD1 matches at 9 bases. The CDR3 extends over 14 amino acids. Germline V CDR1 and CDR2: MNHEY, SVGAGI. Germline trimming cut 8 bases from V and 4 bases from J; bases unmatched to any gene: 8. CDR3 sequence reads: CASGEGQGATEAFF. For the CDR3, the DNA is TGTGCCAGCGGGGAGGGACAGGGTGCCACTGAAGCTTTCTTT.

This clone was found once. The chain recombines TRBV28 with TRBJ2-3; 10 bases agree with TRBD2. CDR3 length: 19 residues. CDR1 and CDR2 from the germline V gene are MDHEN and SYDVKM. Trimming at V came to 2 bases and at J to 1 base, leaving 12 bases not matched to a gene. Here the CDR3 reads CASSLARRLAGARTDTQYF. CDR3 bases: TGTGCCAGCAGTTTAGCGAGGAGGCTAGCGGGGGCCCGCACAGATACGCAGTATTTT. Combining the CDR3 with reference TRBV28 and TRBJ2-3 gives the whole variable domain DVKVTQSSRYLVKRTGEKVFLECVQDMDHENMFWYRQDPGLGLRLIYFSYDVKMKEKGDIPEGYSVSREKKERFSLILESASTNQTSMYLCASSLARRLAGARTDTQYFGPGTRLTVL.

CDR3 loop: CASSLSPQGASYEQYF. The CDR3 DNA sequence: TGCGCCAGCAGCTTGTCTCCCCAGGGTGCCTCCTACGAGCAGTACTTC. The chain couples TRBV5-1 to TRBJ2-7, with D possibly being TRBD1 (5 bases). The germline V gene encodes CDR1 SGHRS and CDR2 YFSETQ. Trimming pared 1 base from V and 0 bases from J, leaving 14 bases between. The CDR3 has 16 residues.